This T cell receptor beta chain appears in the sequencing data of a study of cytomegalovirus exposure and HLA in healthy donors (dated by TCRdb to the late 2010s). Some background on the complete study: In an earlier analysis of fewer than 750 of the donors, 276 Gb of sequence data and 100 million or so unique TCR beta sequences from approximately 180 million T cells were reported. Class I and class II HLA loci were covered by the typing at four-digit resolution. An early release that covered fewer than 750 HLA-typed donors contained about 300 gigabases of sequencing data and tens of millions of unique TCR sequences. In a later analysis, previously published TCR beta repertoires from some 640 donors were re-analyzed and high-resolution HLA genotyping was added so that TCR occurrence patterns could be studied. Every repertoire in the discovery cohort had been generated on one and the same sequencing platform. Using immunosequencing, the study profiled T cell repertoires from around 680 subjects and related those repertoires to cytomegalovirus serostatus. Of the 300 to 400 genotyped donors, roughly 85% fell in the genetic ancestry cluster associated with self-reported Caucasian donors. In a later genetic analysis, genome-wide SNP genotypes for 398 of the 666 donors were used, and that subset was treated as a discovery cohort. The study combined high-throughput TCR immunosequencing, statistical association of individual TCRs with disease status, and machine learning to predict cytomegalovirus infection status. Because of strong linkage in the cohort, roughly five DR-DQ haplotypes were treated as single units for association and clustering. The study was designed to test whether signatures of past pathogen exposure could be identified by cataloging public T cell receptors. Donor age, sex, ethnicity and CMV serostatus were collected together with the repertoire data. On average, roughly 250,000 unique TCR beta nucleotide sequences were sequenced per donor among about 400 genotyped donors of the cohort, with roughly 20% of those sequences being non-productive. An earlier analysis of 587 of the donors used high-throughput TCR beta sequencing to judge whether each TCR beta V gene segment behaved as functional or pseudogenic. Typing coverage varied by locus: about 620-630 donors for A, B, C, DRB1 and DQB1; approximately 520 for DQA1; approximately 570 for DPA1; 450 to 480 for DPB1. Rather than drawing on any new phenotypic data, the later analysis identified candidate immune exposures from TCR beta sequences and the way those sequences occurred across donors. A separate validation cohort of roughly 130 different subjects was used in addition to the roughly 670-subject first cohort.

From a lookup of the germline V gene, CDR1 and CDR2 are MNHNS and SASEGT. The CDR3 spans 14 residues, from the cysteine through the phenylalanine. The DNA shown is the 42-base CDR3, in frame from base 1. Trimming removed 1 base from V and 9 bases from J, leaving 10 bases between the germline ends. Library preparation used the immunoSEQ multiplex PCR assay. For the multiplex PCR, a mixture combining 60 forward primers for TCR Vbeta segments and 13 reverse primers for TCR Jbeta segments was used. Amplification of the CDR3 region of rearranged TCR beta genes was performed with a multiplex PCR assay on genomic DNA. The amplified TCR beta libraries were sequenced on the Illumina HiSeq System as 87-base-pair reads. From the authors' description of their analysis: In a later analysis, around 80 million unique TCR beta chains were counted across the 500 to 850 repertoires, and some 10 million of these chains were shared by at least two donors. Raw reads were error-corrected and collapsed into unique sequences by a nearest-neighbor algorithm in which closely related sequences were merged to remove PCR and sequencing errors. Alignment of CDR3 sequences to IMGT reference sequences was used to assign V, D and J gene segments. Each retained sequence needed at least a six-nucleotide match to both a V gene segment and a J gene segment. A rearrangement counted as productive if the CDR3 had no stop codons and remained in frame with V and J, and every other rearrangement counted as non-productive. Following IMGT convention, CDR3 was defined as the stretch from the second conserved V-encoded cysteine to the conserved J-encoded phenylalanine. The earlier analysis of roughly 590 of the donors excluded any sequence lacking an unambiguous match to a single V gene segment. In an earlier analysis of approximately 560 of the donors, a V segment was called functional when productive rearrangements were above 56.7%, and segregating when the standard deviation between donors exceeded 5%. A statistical classification framework was built to diagnose cytomegalovirus status from the catalog of TCR beta chain sequences. A later analysis assigned V and J genes by comparing TCR nucleotide sequences with IMGT/GENE-DB human TR gene sequences. The TCRdist pipeline was used in a later analysis to assign CDR3 sequences and most-parsimonious VDJ recombination scenarios. A later analysis defined each TCR beta chain by its CDR3 amino acid sequence plus V-gene family, and excluded reads lacking a unique V-gene family. In a later analysis, around 600 highly shared, low-generation-probability nucleotide sequences were removed to address suspected cross-contamination and a sequencing artifact. In a later analysis, a clonal expansion index was calculated for each public chain from normalized within-repertoire ranks of inferred template counts. In a later analysis, generation probabilities were computed with a VDJ recombination model fitted to out-of-frame rearrangements, and the resulting probabilities were checked against IGoR. Hypergeometric tests were used in a later analysis to score TCR-TCR, TCR-HLA and TCR-CMV co-occurrence, with a repertoire-size bias correction applied to the TCR pairs. To estimate false discovery rates, a later analysis permuted the HLA or CMV assignments 20 times. A later analysis grouped co-occurring TCRs with DBSCAN, adding TCRdist sequence similarity when clustering within HLA-allele-positive subsets. Repertoires with fewer than 30,000 or more than 120,000 public chains were left out of co-occurrence clustering, as were four to six repertoires with anomalous nucleotide sharing. Sourced from immuneACCESS, this table was stored by TCRdb with only in-frame sequences that have V and J called. A share of the clones is absent; for the studies checked, an unresolved V gene accounts for under half, and the remainder has no known explanation. V and J calls and clone size are those listed in that table; D and trimming were worked out from the DNA. In this sample the table shows about 97,000 clones, 65% to 75% of which occur a single time. The ten largest clones capture 1.5% to 2% of the sample.

This clone was observed a handful of times. Its antigen is currently not known. No much larger clone is present one base from it, and per-base qualities are unavailable. The cohort comprised around 700 healthy bone marrow donors. At the time of sampling, all cohort members were nominally healthy, though unrecorded immune exposures were likely present. The donor was CMV seronegative and was included in the group of 352 seronegative cohort members. A peripheral blood sample was collected from each donor, and TCR beta sequencing was performed on peripheral blood mononuclear cells. Genomic DNA was extracted from the blood cell samples with the Qiagen DNeasy Blood Extraction Kit. Study-wide conclusions, independent of this receptor: In a later analysis, HLA-associated TCR beta chains were found to be more clonally expanded and to have lower generation probabilities than equally common non-associated chains. For the cohort, immune exposure information was limited to CMV serostatus. V-gene and J-gene trimming of TCR beta chains was associated with a missense DCLRE1C variant in a later genetic analysis, and the association was replicated in an independent cohort. An earlier analysis of 587 of the donors showed that most TCR beta V segments appeared in productive rearrangements either about 87% or about 30% of the time, which broadly matched IMGT annotations. Some IMGT-functional V segments, including TRBV6-2 and TRBV6-3, could not be distinguished by the 87-base-pair reads and were therefore excluded. The study gave a list of roughly 150 TCR beta chains associated with cytomegalovirus. While some public TCRs were present in many individuals, most TCR sequences turned up only very rarely across donors. The authors suggested that the approach could potentially be generalized to other disease states and immunological phenotypes. In a later analysis, 15,000 to 20,000 TCR beta sequences were associated with specific HLA alleles at a false discovery rate of 0.05. A few of the identified cytomegalovirus-associated TCR beta chains were confirmed in vitro to be specific for cytomegalovirus antigens. A later analysis reported that several top co-occurrence clusters appeared linked to parvovirus B19, influenza, CMV and Epstein-Barr virus. Roughly uniform sequencing depth across donors was assumed in presence/absence analyses, although this assumption may not hold. Correlated functional status among segregating V segments might reflect linkage disequilibrium, but an unknown experimental factor could not be ruled out. When HLA alleles, especially DR and DQ, strongly co-occurred, TCR associations were difficult to assign to individual alleles. A later analysis found that most CMV-associated TCR beta chains appeared HLA-restricted, with HLA associations seemingly driven largely by CMV exposure. A further reported finding was that TCR beta sequences accurately predicted the HLA-A and HLA-B alleles for most subjects in the first cohort. Because counts were too low, seventeen rarely observed V segments, including chromosome 9 orphons, were left out of the earlier analysis of over 550 of the donors. The sequencing pipeline was judged likely to have produced a cluster of highly shared sequence variants as a technical artifact. The classifier was reported to diagnose cytomegalovirus status with high specificity and sensitivity in both the original cohort and the validation cohort. In a later genetic analysis, fewer N-insertions in productive TCRs were reported among donors in an Asian-associated ancestry cluster than the approximately 670-donor mean. Only TCR beta chains were sequenced in this cohort, and the absence of alpha or paired-chain data limited detectable features. A later analysis found that TCR association rates varied across HLA loci, with DRB1 alleles showing the most associated TCRs and HLA-C alleles the fewest. Because HLA typing was missing for some donors at each locus, association tests included only the typed subset.

This TCR came from a woman aged 40 to 55 in good health and CMV-seronegative. Sample: PBMCs. Recombination connected TRBV6-1 to TRBJ1-6; too little of a D gene remains to name it. The CDR3: CASSEGAAISPLHF. The bases read TGTGCCAGCAGTGAAGGTGCGGCCATTTCACCCCTCCACTTT.